What follows are 26 T cell receptor beta chains derived from one specimen sequenced in a study of T cell repertoires in cytomegalovirus infection. Their antigen targets remain unknown. TCRdb re-called the reads with MiXCR, one entry per CDR3 protein. The data contain some 940,000 distinct CDR3 sequences, 31% of them singletons. Sequenced here: cultured CD8+ T cells from PBMCs, sampled from culture after CMV antigen stimulation. All receptors come from a human donor in good health (CMV status not recorded). Some clones in this sample may be carry-over from other donors' samples.

This clonotype appeared many times. V gene TRBV12-3 or TRBV12-4 combines with J gene TRBJ2-3; D is possibly TRBD1 or TRBD2 (5 bases each). The V end was cut by 5 bases, the J end by 4 bases, with 7 bases between. The CDR3 covers 12 residues. Here the CDR3 DNA reads TGTGCCAGCAGTCGGGGCGCAGATACGCAGTATTTT. Its protein product is CASSRGADTQYF.

The table lists this clonotype with many counts. The chain is built from TRBV7-6 and TRBJ1-4; 8 bases match TRBD1. There are 17 residues in the CDR3. V lost 1 base to trimming and J lost 4 bases; unmatched junction nucleotides: 8. Germline CDR1 reads SGHVS; CDR2 reads FNYEAQ. The CDR3 sequence is CASSLVRMGQVNEKLFF. The CDR3 nucleotides are TGTGCCAGCAGCTTAGTCCGCATGGGACAGGTTAATGAAAAACTGTTTTTT.

This clonotype came up a few times. The chain couples TRBV7-6 to TRBJ1-1, with TRBD1 matching 10 bases. The J segment lost 0 bases and the V segment lost 4 bases, leaving 11 bases of the junction unmatched. Germline V CDR1 and CDR2: SGHVS, FNYEAQ. The CDR3 sequence is 18 residues long. The CDR3 bases are TGTGCCAGCAGCTCCTACGGACAGGGGGGCGGAATGAACACTGAAGCTTTCTTT. It translates to CASSSYGQGGGMNTEAFF.

The genes are TRBV11-2 and TRBJ2-7; possible D gene TRBD2, 6 bases. Germline V gene data show CDR1 as SGHAT and CDR2 as FQNNGV. The V gene lost 1 base and the J gene lost 7 bases, with 17 bases spanning the gap. This CDR3 has 15 residues. CDR3 coding DNA: TGTGCCAGCAGCTTAGGAGGCGGGGCCCCGAGGGAGCAGTACGTC. Translating it yields CASSLGGGAPREQYV.

V and J are TRBV19 and TRBJ1-5, with D tentatively TRBD1 (5 bases). V lost 3 bases to trimming and J lost 4 bases, with 19 bases between them. Germline V gene data show CDR1 as LNHDA and CDR2 as SQIVND (reference sequence). CDR3 length equals 17 residues. CDR3: CASSISSAKGINQPQHF. Written as DNA, the CDR3 is TGTGCCAGTAGTATCTCCAGCGCGAAGGGGATTAATCAGCCCCAGCATTTT.

The V and J genes are TRBV7-9 and TRBJ1-1; D is undetermined. Trimming removed 3 bases at V and 0 bases at J, with 8 bases between. The CDR3 contains 14 residues. Germline loops: CDR1 SEHNR, CDR2 FQNEAQ (reference sequence). For the CDR3, the DNA is TGTGCCAGCAGCTTGAGTTATATGAACACTGAAGCTTTCTTT. Encoded protein: CASSLSYMNTEAFF. Variable domain in full (rest from reference TRBV7-9 and TRBJ1-1): DTGVSQNPRHKITKRGQNVTFRCDPISEHNRLYWYRQTLGQGPEFLTYFQNEAQLEKSRLLSDRFSAERPKGSFSTLEIQRTEQGDSAMYLCASSLSYMNTEAFFGQGTRLTVV.

The chain has TRBV5-5 and TRBJ2-1, with TRBD1 matching over 9 bases. V lost 0 bases and J lost 4; bases outside the gene matches: 8. The length of the CDR3 is 17 residues. Germline V gives CDR1 SGHKS, CDR2 YYEKEE (reference sequence). CDR3 sequence reads: CASSLELKQGAYNEQFF. The CDR3 coding sequence is TGTGCCAGCAGCTTGGAGCTCAAACAGGGGGCTTACAATGAGCAGTTCTTC. The full variable domain, completed using reference TRBV5-5 and TRBJ2-1, is DAGVTQSPTHLIKTRGQQVTLRCSPISGHKSVSWYQQVLGQGPQFIFQYYEKEERGRGNFPDRFSARQFPNYSSELNVNALLLGDSALYLCASSLELKQGAYNEQFFGPGTRLTVL.

This clonotype was seen repeatedly, ten times or more. CDR3 coding DNA: TGTGCCAGCAGTTACAGTGGGGACACCGGGGAGCTGTTTTTT. Amino acid sequence: CASSYSGDTGELFF. The rearrangement joins TRBV6-5 to TRBJ2-2; D remains unclear. The CDR3 spans 14 residues. Germline loops: CDR1 MNHEY, CDR2 SVGAGI. V gave up 2 bases and J gave up 3 bases, with 7 bases separating them.

J is TRBJ1-1 and V is TRBV6-8; 7 bases match TRBD1. This CDR3 region has 15 residues. Germline CDR1 is MNHGY and CDR2 is SAAAGT. The V and J ends lost 11 bases and 0 bases, in that order; junction bases with no gene match: 12. The CDR3 loop is CAYGEGAILNTEAFF. CDR3 sequence (DNA): TGTGCCTACGGGGAGGGGGCCATATTGAACACTGAAGCTTTCTTT.

This clonotype appeared many times. V and J are TRBV28 and TRBJ2-3, with 10 bases that match TRBD2. Germline V gene sequence: CDR1 MDHEN, CDR2 SYDVKM. CDR3 length equals 17 residues. With V trimmed by 1 base and J by 5 bases, 9 bases remained unmatched. This CDR3 is CASSLYAAGGPKDTQYF. Here the CDR3 DNA reads TGTGCCAGCAGTTTATACGCAGCGGGGGGGCCAAAAGATACGCAGTATTTT. The full variable domain, with the rest looked up from reference TRBV28 and TRBJ2-3, is DVKVTQSSRYLVKRTGEKVFLECVQDMDHENMFWYRQDPGLGLRLIYFSYDVKMKEKGDIPEGYSVSREKKERFSLILESASTNQTSMYLCASSLYAAGGPKDTQYFGPGTRLTVL.

This chain uses TRBV6-4 with TRBJ2-3; D call uncertain. This CDR3 comprises 15 residues. V gave up 6 bases and J gave up 2 bases, with 15 bases separating them. Germline CDR1 reads MRHNA; CDR2 reads SNTAGT. CDR3 protein: CASRSKAYSTDTQYF. The CDR3 bases are TGTGCCAGCAGAAGTAAGGCATACTCCACAGATACGCAGTATTTT.

In its sample, this clonotype was seen a few times. The rearrangement links TRBV9 to TRBJ2-1; the match to TRBD2 covers 8 bases. V was pared by 4 bases and J by 5 bases, with 11 bases of the junction left unmatched. Germline CDR1 reads SGDLS; CDR2 reads YYNGEE. This CDR3 spans 16 amino acids. DNA of the CDR3: TGTGCCAGCAGCCCCACGGGGGGGGGTCTCCACAATGAGCAGTTCTTC. Protein sequence: CASSPTGGGLHNEQFF.

This clonotype was counted a few times. J is TRBJ2-3 and V is TRBV4-1; no definite D call. CDR3 length: 17 amino acids. In germline, CDR1 is MGHRA, CDR2 YSYEKL. V lost 0 bases to trimming and J lost 0 bases, with 13 bases between them. Written as DNA, the CDR3 is TGCGCCAGCAGCCAAGATGAATCCAAACTAAGCACAGATACGCAGTATTTT. Its translation: CASSQDESKLSTDTQYF.

This clonotype was counted only a few times. The J gene is TRBJ1-2, the V gene TRBV7-9; 7 bases fit TRBD1. The CDR3 length is 22 residues. Germline CDR1 SEHNR, CDR2 FQNEAQ (reference sequence). V dropped 1 base and J dropped 8; count of bases not matched to a gene: 31. Here the CDR3 DNA reads TGTGCCAGCAGCTTAGTCGGTGGCCCTCGACAGATCGACCGCAGGGGGGCAGGCGGCTACACCTTC. This encodes CASSLVGGPRQIDRRGAGGYTF.

The chain uses TRBV12-3 or TRBV12-4 and TRBJ1-1, with D possibly matching TRBD1 (5 bases). The CDR3 has 17 amino acids. Trimming left V 0 bases short and J 1 base short, with 15 bases between. The CDR3: CASSLARARVRNTEAFF. The CDR3 region has the DNA TGTGCCAGCAGTTTAGCGCGGGCCAGGGTTAGGAACACTGAAGCTTTCTTT.

This clonotype was counted many times. The chain links TRBV6-2 or TRBV6-3 to TRBJ1-1, with D tentatively TRBD1 (6 bases). The CDR3 is 14 residues long. Trimming took 4 bases from V and 4 from J, leaving 13 bases between them. Per the germline V gene, CDR1 is MNHEY and CDR2 is SVGEGT. The CDR3 loop is CASSSEGGRTEAFF. The CDR3 DNA reads TGTGCCAGCAGTTCCGAAGGGGGTCGCACTGAAGCTTTCTTT.

The V and J genes are TRBV19 and TRBJ1-1; D gene uncertain. Trimming pared 3 bases from V and 10 bases from J, leaving 9 bases between. This CDR3 is built from 11 residues. CDR1 and CDR2 (germline): LNHDA, SQIVND (reference sequence). DNA for the CDR3: TGTGCCAGTAGTATGGGTCAAAGAGCTTTCTTT. Translated: CASSMGQRAFF.

The chain has TRBV7-9 and TRBJ2-1; maybe TRBD2 (6 bases). Germline loops: CDR1 SEHNR, CDR2 FQNEAQ (reference sequence). The length of the CDR3 is 13 residues. Trimming stripped 8 bases from V and 7 bases from J, with 15 bases between. The CDR3 DNA is TGTGCCAGCGGCCGGAGGGAGAAGAATGAGCAGTTCTTC. Amino acid sequence: CASGRREKNEQFF. The variable domain in full, with the rest retrieved from reference TRBV7-9 and TRBJ2-1, is DTGVSQNPRHKITKRGQNVTFRCDPISEHNRLYWYRQTLGQGPEFLTYFQNEAQLEKSRLLSDRFSAERPKGSFSTLEIQRTEQGDSAMYLCASGRREKNEQFFGPGTRLTVL.

The table lists this clonotype with a few counts. The chain couples TRBV3-1 to TRBJ1-3; D is perhaps TRBD1 (5 bases). There are 14 residues in the CDR3. The V gene's germline CDR1 is LGHDT and CDR2 YNNKEL (reference sequence). V was shortened by 6 bases and J by 2 bases, with 11 bases between the two germline ends. The CDR3 sequence: CASRPGHTGNTIYF. CDR3 bases: TGTGCCAGCAGACCCGGACACACTGGAAACACCATATATTTT.

The gene calls are TRBV7-9 and TRBJ1-5, with unresolved D. The CDR3 length is 14 residues. Trimming took off 5 bases at V and 6 bases at J, with 14 bases between the two ends. Germline loops: CDR1 SEHNR, CDR2 FQNEAQ (reference sequence). CDR3 protein: CASSPSPWGQPQHF. CDR3 DNA sequence: TGTGCCAGCAGCCCCTCCCCCTGGGGTCAGCCCCAGCATTTT.

In the case of this clonotype: A much larger clonotype is one base distant, so this may be a read error. V usage is TRBV7-9 and J usage is TRBJ2-1; 8 positions match TRBD2. Looked up from germline, CDR1 is SEHNR and CDR2 is FQNEAQ (reference sequence). The CDR3 covers 17 residues. CDR3 DNA sequence: TGTGTCAGCAGCCTAAGTAGTAGCGGGGCCTCCTACAATGAGCAGTTCTTC. It encodes CVSSLSSSGASYNEQFF.

The gene calls are TRBV6-2 or TRBV6-3 and TRBJ2-2, with D perhaps matching TRBD1 (6 bases). The V end lost 1 base, the J end lost 3 bases, and 15 bases lay between the germline ends. The CDR3 is 17 amino acids. The germline V gene encodes CDR1 MNHEY and CDR2 SVGEGT. The CDR3 is CASSYWGTRTDTGELFF. For the CDR3, the DNA is TGTGCCAGCAGTTACTGGGGGACAAGGACGGACACCGGGGAGCTGTTTTTT.

This clonotype was recorded many times. J is TRBJ1-2 and V is TRBV7-9; tentatively, D is TRBD1 (5 bases). Germline V lookup: CDR1 SEHNR, CDR2 FQNEAQ (reference sequence). The CDR3 covers 14 residues. V was clipped by 1 base and J by 7 bases, with 13 bases between them. The CDR3 region is CASSLGRAQGGYTF. In DNA, the CDR3 is TGTGCCAGCAGCTTAGGCAGGGCGCAGGGTGGCTACACCTTC.

At least ten counts were recorded for this clonotype. The V and J genes are TRBV4-1 and TRBJ2-3; possibly TRBD1 or TRBD2 for D (5 bases each). Germline V gene sequence: CDR1 MGHRA, CDR2 YSYEKL. The CDR3 has 15 residues. The V gene lost 2 bases and the J gene lost 2 bases, with 11 bases spanning the gap. Written as DNA, the CDR3 is TGCGCCAGCAGCCAAAGCGAGGGACCCACAGATACGCAGTATTTT. Amino acids: CASSQSEGPTDTQYF.

Only one count was recorded for this clonotype. The rearrangement links TRBV7-6 to TRBJ1-3; possibly TRBD1 for D (6 bases). V was pared by 5 bases and J by 4 bases, with 21 bases between. The CDR3 contains 17 residues. Germline assignment: CDR1 SGHVS and CDR2 FNYEAQ. The CDR3 is CASSAEGHDFIGNTIYF. For the CDR3, the DNA is TGTGCCAGCAGCGCAGAGGGACACGATTTCATCGGAAACACCATATATTTT.

The table lists this clonotype with a few counts. The chain has TRBV7-2 and TRBJ1-1; 7 bases are shared with TRBD1. V lost 5 bases and J lost 2; bases outside the gene matches: 8. This CDR3 spans 15 amino acids. The germline V gene has CDR1 SGHTA and CDR2 FQGNSA. CDR3 in amino acids: CASSLGGRYNTEAFF. In DNA, the CDR3 is TGTGCCAGCAGCCTAGGGGGCCGGTACAACACTGAAGCTTTCTTT.